This TCR beta chain was observed in a study of cytomegalovirus exposure and HLA in healthy donors. This CDR3 comprises 13 residues. V lost 3 bases to trimming and J lost 3 bases, with 11 bases between them. CDR1 is SQVTM, CDR2 ANQGSEA, per germline. Turning to this clone: Its specificity is unknown.

Study results and caveats: Cytomegalovirus association was assigned to about 150 TCR beta chains. V- and J-gene trimming in TCR beta was tied to a missense DCLRE1C variant by an analysis performed later. Donors were assumed by presence/absence analyses to have roughly uniform sequencing depth.

In the PCR, 60 Vbeta and 13 Jbeta primers were used. Method: immunoSEQ multiplex PCR; TCRdb's copy keeps in-frame clones and lacks some. The table has about 36,000 clones, about 70% seen once. The J gene is TRBJ1-1, the V gene TRBV29-1; D is possibly TRBD1 (6 bases). This clonotype was obtained from a man aged 25-45 years in good health and CMV-seronegative. The sequencing input was PBMCs. CDR3 in DNA: TGCAGCGTTGACCTAGGGGGTGACACTGAAGCTTTCTTT. This translates into CSVDLGGDTEAFF.